This T cell receptor (beta chain) was sequenced in a study of T cell repertoires in cytomegalovirus infection. Study summary: Public signatures in TCR beta pointed to CMV infection and matching HLA type.

From the reads, TCRdb called clonotypes with MiXCR, one entry per CDR3 protein. The repertoire consists of approximately 56,000 distinct CDR3 sequences, with around 19% occurring once and the leading ten covering about 82%. This CDR3 comprises 15 residues. Germline V gene data show CDR1 as SEHNR and CDR2 as FQNEAQ (reference sequence). Between the trimmed V and J ends, which lost 2 bases and 4 bases, there was a span of 9 bases. Study-wide results and limits: Individuals carrying CMV plus the relevant HLA were identified by cumulative frequency of public TCR beta families. In two of eight donors, the top clonotype was HLA-C-restricted CMV-specific.

This clonotype was recorded a few times. Antigen specificity is unknown. This TCR was sampled from a human donor in good health (CMV status not recorded). Some clones in this sample may be carry-over from other donors' samples. The material was CD8+ T cells from cultured PBMCs, obtained from culture after CMV antigen stimulation. The chain recombines TRBV7-9 with TRBJ2-6; D is possibly TRBD1 (5 bases). The CDR3 DNA reads as TGTGCCAGCAGCTTACTGACAGACGGGGCCAACGTCCTGACTTTC. This encodes CASSLLTDGANVLTF.